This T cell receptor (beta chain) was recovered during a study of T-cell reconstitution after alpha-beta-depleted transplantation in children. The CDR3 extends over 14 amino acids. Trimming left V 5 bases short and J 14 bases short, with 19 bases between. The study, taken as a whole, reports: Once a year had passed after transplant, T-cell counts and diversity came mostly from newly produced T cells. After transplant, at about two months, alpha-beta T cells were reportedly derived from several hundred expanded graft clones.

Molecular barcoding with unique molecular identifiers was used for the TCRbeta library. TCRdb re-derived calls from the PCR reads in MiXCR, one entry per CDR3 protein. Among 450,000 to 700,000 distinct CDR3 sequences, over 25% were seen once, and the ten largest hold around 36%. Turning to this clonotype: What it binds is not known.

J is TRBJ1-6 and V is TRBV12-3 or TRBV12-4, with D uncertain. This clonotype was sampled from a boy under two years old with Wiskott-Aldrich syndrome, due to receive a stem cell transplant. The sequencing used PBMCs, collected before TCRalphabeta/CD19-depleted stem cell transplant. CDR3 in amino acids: CASSPYDKGITLHF. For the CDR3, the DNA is TGTGCCAGCAGTCCCTATGATAAGGGCATCACCCTCCACTTT.